One and the same sample provided the 5 T cell receptor beta chains below, sequenced in a study of blood T cell repertoires in COVID-19. Using immunoSEQ multiplex PCR, the repertoire was profiled, and TCRdb retains in-frame clones only, with some absent. The sample includes approximately 200,000 clones, 65% to 85% of them seen just once. Material for sequencing was peripheral blood. The receptors were sampled from a woman older than 75 with acute or convalescent COVID-19.

The sample holds one count of this clone. This sequence joins TRBV5-6 and TRBJ2-1; the match to TRBD2 covers 7 bases. V trimming: 1 base; J trimming: 10 bases; junction bases outside the gene matches: 8. Germline CDR1 is SGHDT and CDR2 is YYEEEE. This CDR3 contains 14 residues. This CDR3 reads CASSLTTLAREQFF. CDR3 DNA sequence: TGTGCCAGCAGCTTGACAACACTAGCGAGAGAGCAGTTCTTC.

The CDR3: CASSPVPGGTYNEQFF. The CDR3 DNA is TGTGCCAGCAGTCCCGTACCTGGGGGGACCTACAATGAGCAGTTCTTC. This chain connects TRBV6-2 or TRBV6-3 to TRBJ2-1; D is possibly TRBD2 (6 bases). CDR3 length equals 16 residues. The germline V gene has CDR1 MNHEY and CDR2 SVGEGT. Trimming removed 5 bases at V and 2 bases at J, with 16 bases between.

As DNA, the CDR3 is TGTGCCAGTAGTACTGGACTAGCGGGAGGGTCGTACGAGCAGTACTTC. Protein product: CASSTGLAGGSYEQYF. This rearrangement joins TRBV19 to TRBJ2-7; 15 nucleotides agree with TRBD2. Germline loops: CDR1 LNHDA, CDR2 SQIVND (reference sequence). The CDR3 sequence is 16 residues long. Unmatched junction bases numbered 5, after V lost 4 bases and J lost 4 bases.

The gene calls are TRBV28 and TRBJ1-2; D is possibly TRBD1 (5 bases). CDR1 and CDR2 from the germline V gene are MDHEN and SYDVKM. CDR3 length: 13 residues. Trimming removed 3 bases from V and 8 bases from J, with 13 bases in between. The CDR3 DNA reads TGTGCCAGCAGTTTGTCAGGGATGGGCGGCTACACCTTC. Translation gives CASSLSGMGGYTF.

The chain combines TRBV4-3 with TRBJ2-2; TRBD2 matches at 8 bases. In germline, CDR1 is LGHNA, CDR2 YSLEER. Trimming at V came to 0 bases and at J to 3 bases, leaving 9 bases not matched to a gene. The CDR3 has 18 residues. For the CDR3, the DNA is TGCGCCAGCAGCCAAGATCTGGCTAGCGGGCCCTACACCGGGGAGCTGTTTTTT. Amino acids: CASSQDLASGPYTGELFF.